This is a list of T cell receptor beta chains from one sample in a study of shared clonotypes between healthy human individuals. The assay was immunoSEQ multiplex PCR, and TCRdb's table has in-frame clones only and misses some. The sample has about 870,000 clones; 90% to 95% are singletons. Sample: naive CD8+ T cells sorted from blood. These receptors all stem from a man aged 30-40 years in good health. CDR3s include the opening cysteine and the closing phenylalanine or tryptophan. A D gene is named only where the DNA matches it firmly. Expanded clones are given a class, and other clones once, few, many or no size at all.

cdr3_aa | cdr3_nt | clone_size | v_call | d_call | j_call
CASSLAGQGGYEQYF | TGTGCCAGCAGCTTGGCCGGACAGGGAGGCTACGAGCAGTACTTC | . | TRBV5-5 | TRBD1 | TRBJ2-7
CASSPVTGDNEQFF | TGTGCCAGCAGCCCCGTGACAGGGGACAATGAGCAGTTCTTC | . | TRBV7-9 | TRBD1 | TRBJ2-1
CAAKDRGHLDTEAFF | TGTGCCGCTAAGGACAGGGGGCATTTAGACACTGAAGCTTTCTTT | . | TRBV10-3 | TRBD1 | TRBJ1-1
CASSIGILYEQYF | TGTGCCAGCAGCATCGGGATCCTCTACGAGCAGTACTTC | few | TRBV7-7 | . | TRBJ2-7
CASSSWRVEYEQFF | TGTGCCAGCAGCTCCTGGAGGGTGGAATATGAGCAGTTCTTC | . | TRBV7-9 | . | TRBJ2-1
CASSREIGFPEAFF | TGTGCCAGCAGCCGAGAGATAGGGTTCCCTGAAGCTTTCTTT | . | TRBV7-9 | . | TRBJ1-1
CASSLDPGGQLDGYTF | TGTGCCAGCAGCTTAGACCCGGGAGGCCAGCTTGATGGCTACACCTTC | . | TRBV7-2 | . | TRBJ1-2
CASSFSPGGSQPQHF | TGTGCCAGCAGTTTTTCTCCCGGGGGTTCTCAGCCCCAGCATTTT | . | TRBV27 | . | TRBJ1-5
CASSVRGQSYEQYF | TGTGCCAGCAGCGTAAGGGGACAGTCCTACGAGCAGTACTTC | . | TRBV9 | TRBD1 | TRBJ2-7
CASSLDPSGRKETQYF | TGTGCCAGCAGCTTAGACCCTAGCGGGAGGAAAGAGACCCAGTACTTC | . | TRBV7-9 | TRBD2 | TRBJ2-5
CASSSLESGSDTQYF | TGTGCCAGCAGTTCGTTAGAGTCGGGTTCAGATACGCAGTATTTT | . | TRBV28 | . | TRBJ2-3
CASSWTGGNTEAFF | TGTGCCAGCAGCTGGACAGGGGGCAACACTGAAGCTTTCTTT | once | TRBV7-9 | TRBD1 | TRBJ1-1
CSVELGGDYEQYF | TGCAGCGTTGAGTTAGGGGGTGACTACGAGCAGTACTTC | once | TRBV29-1 | . | TRBJ2-7
CASSTSNEQYF | TGTGCCAGCAGTACCTCCAACGAGCAGTACTTC | . | TRBV6-5 | . | TRBJ2-7
CASSPDRVGEQFF | TGTGCCAGCAGCCCGGACAGGGTGGGTGAGCAGTTCTTC | . | TRBV13 | TRBD1 | TRBJ2-1
CASSPGTGINEQFF | TGCGCCAGCAGCCCCGGGACAGGGATTAATGAGCAGTTCTTC | . | TRBV4-1 | TRBD1 | TRBJ2-1
CASSQGLTYEQYF | TGTGCCAGCAGTCAAGGACTGACCTACGAGCAGTACTTC | . | TRBV27 | . | TRBJ2-7
CASSEARQGWNTIYF | TGTGCCAGCAGTGAAGCGCGACAGGGGTGGAACACCATATATTTT | . | TRBV6-1 | TRBD1 | TRBJ1-3
CASSELAGINEQFF | TGCGCCAGCAGTGAGCTAGCGGGAATTAATGAGCAGTTCTTC | . | TRBV10-1 | TRBD2 | TRBJ2-1
CASGETSGRGTQYF | TGTGCCAGCGGAGAGACTAGCGGCAGGGGGACCCAGTACTTC | . | TRBV27 | TRBD2 | TRBJ2-5
CASSLGGYEQYF | TGTGCCAGCAGCTTGGGGGGTTACGAGCAGTACTTC | . | TRBV5-6 | . | TRBJ2-7
CASSAGERNEQFF | TGTGCCAGCAGCGCCGGTGAGCGAAATGAGCAGTTCTTC | . | TRBV9 | . | TRBJ2-1
CASRDWSYNEQFF | TGCGCCTCCCGGGACTGGTCCTACAATGAGCAGTTCTTC | . | TRBV10-2 | . | TRBJ2-1
CSVARMNTEAFF | TGCAGCGTGGCCAGGATGAACACTGAAGCTTTCTTT | . | TRBV29-1 | . | TRBJ1-1
CASSGPQGASGKDSTDTQYF | TGTGCCAGCAGCGGGCCCCAAGGGGCTAGCGGGAAGGATAGCACAGATACGCAGTATTTT | . | TRBV9 | TRBD2 | TRBJ2-3
CASSPQLQETQYF | TGTGCCAGCAGCCCCCAGCTTCAAGAGACCCAGTACTTC | . | TRBV9 | . | TRBJ2-5
CASGLGGTANTGELFF | TGTGCTAGTGGTTTGGGAGGGACGGCGAACACCGGGGAGCTGTTTTTT | . | TRBV12-5 | . | TRBJ2-2
CASSSLRDRGEETQYF | TGTGCCAGCAGTTCCCTCCGGGACAGGGGGGAAGAGACCCAGTACTTC | . | TRBV28 | TRBD1 | TRBJ2-5
CAISQGWEQYF | TGTGCCATCAGCCAGGGGTGGGAGCAGTACTTC | . | TRBV10-3 | . | TRBJ2-7
CASSSTAYEQYF | TGCGCCAGCAGCTCGACTGCCTACGAGCAGTACTTC | . | TRBV5-1 | . | TRBJ2-7
CASSPIGGRASYNEQFF | TGTGCCAGCAGCCCGATCGGGGGGCGCGCCTCCTACAATGAGCAGTTCTTC | . | TRBV7-9 | . | TRBJ2-1